The following is a T cell receptor beta chain sequence with its context. The sample is drawn from a study of T cell responses to AZD1222 COVID-19 vaccine. CDR1 and CDR2 from the germline V gene are MNHEY and SMNVEV (reference sequence). The CDR3 contains 16 residues. V trimming: 5 bases; J trimming: 5 bases; junction bases outside the gene matches: 12. Method: immunoSEQ multiplex PCR; TCRdb's copy keeps in-frame clones and lacks some. Of approximately 150,000 clones in the sample, around 92% were seen once. The sequence was obtained from an adult who had recovered from COVID-19. The chain uses TRBV27 and TRBJ2-5; TRBD2 matches at 9 bases. The material was peripheral blood, obtained after recovery from COVID-19. CDR3 sequence reads: CASSQLAGETVETQYF. The CDR3, as DNA: TGTGCCAGCAGTCAGTTAGCGGGAGAGACGGTGGAGACCCAGTACTTC.